This T cell receptor beta chain was obtained from a study of response to subunit inactivated influenza vaccine. Findings and limits, study-wide: That few new T cells are recruited by each seasonal influenza vaccination was the authors' suggestion.

The CDR3 spans 14 residues. Trimming took off 5 bases at V and 0 bases at J, with 11 bases between the two ends. Germline V gene data show CDR1 as SGHTA and CDR2 as FQGNSA. TCRdb independently ran MiXCR on the RT-PCR reads; one entry per CDR3 protein. This sample has about 170,000 distinct CDR3 sequences; over 8.5% occur once, and the top ten carry roughly 40%. This clonotype was counted only a few times. Its antigen is not identified. The clonotype comes from a man between 50 and 70 years old who received an inactivated influenza vaccine. This specimen was CD8+ T cells sorted from PBMCs, taken around 25 months after vaccination. The chain employs TRBV7-2 and TRBJ2-7; tentative D call: TRBD1 (5 bases). CDR3 coding DNA: TGTGCCAGCAGCCCTTACAGGTTCTCCTACGAGCAGTACTTC. Its protein product is CASSPYRFSYEQYF.